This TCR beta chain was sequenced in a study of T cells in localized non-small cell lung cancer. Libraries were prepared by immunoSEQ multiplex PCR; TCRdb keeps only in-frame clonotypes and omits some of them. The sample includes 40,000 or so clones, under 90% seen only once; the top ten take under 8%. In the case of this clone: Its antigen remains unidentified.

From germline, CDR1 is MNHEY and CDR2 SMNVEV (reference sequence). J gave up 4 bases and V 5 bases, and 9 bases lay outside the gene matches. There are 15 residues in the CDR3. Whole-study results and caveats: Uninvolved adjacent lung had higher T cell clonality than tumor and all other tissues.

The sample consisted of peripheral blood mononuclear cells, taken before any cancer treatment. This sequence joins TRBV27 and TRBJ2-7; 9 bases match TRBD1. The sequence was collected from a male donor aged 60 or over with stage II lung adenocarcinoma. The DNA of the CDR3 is TGTGCCAGCAGTCCGAAGCCGGGACAGGGATACGAGCAGTACTTC. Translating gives CASSPKPGQGYEQYF.